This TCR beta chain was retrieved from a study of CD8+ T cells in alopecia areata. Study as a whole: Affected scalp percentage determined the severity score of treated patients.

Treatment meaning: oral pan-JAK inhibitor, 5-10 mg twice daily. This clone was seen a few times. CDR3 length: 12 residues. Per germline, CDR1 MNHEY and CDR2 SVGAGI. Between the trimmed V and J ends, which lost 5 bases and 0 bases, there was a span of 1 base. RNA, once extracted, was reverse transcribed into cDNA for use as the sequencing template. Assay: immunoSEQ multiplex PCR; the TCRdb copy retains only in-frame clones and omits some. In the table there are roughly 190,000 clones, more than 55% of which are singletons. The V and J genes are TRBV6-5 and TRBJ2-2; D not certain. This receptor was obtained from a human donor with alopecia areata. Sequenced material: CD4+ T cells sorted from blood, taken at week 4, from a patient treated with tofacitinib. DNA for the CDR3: TGTGCCAGCAGTCCGAACACCGGGGAGCTGTTTTTT. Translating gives CASSPNTGELFF.